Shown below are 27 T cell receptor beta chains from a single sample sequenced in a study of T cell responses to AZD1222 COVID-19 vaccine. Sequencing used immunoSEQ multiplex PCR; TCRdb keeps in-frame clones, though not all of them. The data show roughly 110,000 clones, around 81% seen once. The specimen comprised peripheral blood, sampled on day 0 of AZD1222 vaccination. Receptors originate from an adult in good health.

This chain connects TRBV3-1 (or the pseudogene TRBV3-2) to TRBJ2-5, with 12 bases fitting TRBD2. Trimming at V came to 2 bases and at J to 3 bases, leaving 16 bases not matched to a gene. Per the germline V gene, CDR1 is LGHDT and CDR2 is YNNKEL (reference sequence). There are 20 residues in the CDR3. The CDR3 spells CASSQILRLAGVRAEETQYF. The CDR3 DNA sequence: TGTGCCAGCAGCCAAATATTGCGACTAGCGGGAGTGAGGGCGGAAGAGACCCAGTACTTC.

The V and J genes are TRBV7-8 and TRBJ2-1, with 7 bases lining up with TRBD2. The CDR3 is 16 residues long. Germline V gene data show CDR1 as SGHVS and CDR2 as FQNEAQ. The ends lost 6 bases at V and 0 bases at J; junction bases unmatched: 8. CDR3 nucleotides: TGTGCCAGCAGTGTCGCGGGGGTGAGCTCCTACAATGAGCAGTTCTTC. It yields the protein CASSVAGVSSYNEQFF.

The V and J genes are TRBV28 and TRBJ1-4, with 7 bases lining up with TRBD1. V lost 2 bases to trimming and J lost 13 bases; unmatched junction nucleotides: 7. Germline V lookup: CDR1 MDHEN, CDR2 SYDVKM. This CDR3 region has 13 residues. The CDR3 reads CASSLPQGFGLFF. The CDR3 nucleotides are TGTGCCAGCAGTTTACCACAGGGGTTCGGACTGTTTTTT.

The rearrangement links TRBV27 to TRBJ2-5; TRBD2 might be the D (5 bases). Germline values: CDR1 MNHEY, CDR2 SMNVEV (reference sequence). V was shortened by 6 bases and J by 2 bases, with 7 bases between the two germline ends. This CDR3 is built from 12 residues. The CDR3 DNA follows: TGTGCCAGCAGGACTACGCAAGAGACCCAGTACTTC. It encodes CASRTTQETQYF.

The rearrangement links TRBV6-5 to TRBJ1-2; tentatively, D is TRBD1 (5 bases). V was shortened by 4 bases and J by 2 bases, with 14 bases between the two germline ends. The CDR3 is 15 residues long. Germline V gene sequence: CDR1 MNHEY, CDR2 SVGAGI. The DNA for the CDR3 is TGTGCCAGCAGTTCGGAGCAGGGAGGCAACTATGGCTACACCTTC. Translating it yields CASSSEQGGNYGYTF.

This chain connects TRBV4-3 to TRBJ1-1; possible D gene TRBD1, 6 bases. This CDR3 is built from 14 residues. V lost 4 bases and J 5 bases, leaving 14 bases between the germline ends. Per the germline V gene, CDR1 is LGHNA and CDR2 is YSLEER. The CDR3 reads CASSRTGLRTEAFF. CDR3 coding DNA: TGCGCCAGCAGCCGAACAGGGCTCCGTACTGAAGCTTTCTTT.

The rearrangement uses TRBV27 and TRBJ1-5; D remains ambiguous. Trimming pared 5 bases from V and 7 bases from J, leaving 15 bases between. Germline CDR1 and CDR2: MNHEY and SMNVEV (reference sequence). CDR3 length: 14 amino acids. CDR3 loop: CASSVYGDGQPQHF. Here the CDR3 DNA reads TGTGCCAGCAGTGTTTATGGGGATGGGCAGCCCCAGCATTTT.

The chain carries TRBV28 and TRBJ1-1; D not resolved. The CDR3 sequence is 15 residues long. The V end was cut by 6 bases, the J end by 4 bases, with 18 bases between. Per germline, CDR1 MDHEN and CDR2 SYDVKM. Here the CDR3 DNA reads TGTGCCAGCAGACATAGCACCGGGAGGCTCACTGAAGCTTTCTTT. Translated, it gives CASRHSTGRLTEAFF.

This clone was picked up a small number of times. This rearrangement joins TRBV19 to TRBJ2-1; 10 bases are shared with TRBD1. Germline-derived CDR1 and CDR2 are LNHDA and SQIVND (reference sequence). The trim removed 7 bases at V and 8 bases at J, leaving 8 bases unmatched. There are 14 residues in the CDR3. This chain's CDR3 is CASTIGTGAHEQFF. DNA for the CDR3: TGTGCCAGTACTATTGGGACAGGGGCTCATGAGCAGTTCTTC.

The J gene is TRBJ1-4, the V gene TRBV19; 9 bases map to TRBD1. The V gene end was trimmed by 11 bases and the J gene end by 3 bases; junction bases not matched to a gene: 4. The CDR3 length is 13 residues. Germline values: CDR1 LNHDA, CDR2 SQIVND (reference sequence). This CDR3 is CASRQGANEKLFF. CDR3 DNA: TGTGCCTCCAGACAGGGGGCTAATGAAAAACTGTTTTTT.

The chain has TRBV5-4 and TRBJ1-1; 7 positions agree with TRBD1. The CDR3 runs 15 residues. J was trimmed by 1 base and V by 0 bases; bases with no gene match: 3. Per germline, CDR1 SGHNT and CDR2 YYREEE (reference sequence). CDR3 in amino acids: CASSLEPGGNTEAFF. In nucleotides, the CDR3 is TGTGCCAGCAGCTTGGAGCCAGGGGGGAACACTGAAGCTTTCTTT. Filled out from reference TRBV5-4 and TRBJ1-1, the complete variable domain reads ETGVTQSPTHLIKTRGQQVTLRCSSQSGHNTVSWYQQALGQGPQFIFQYYREEENGRGNFPPRFSGLQFPNYSSELNVNALELDDSALYLCASSLEPGGNTEAFFGQGTRLTVV.

This CDR3 reads CASSPLFGFDGYTF. As DNA, the CDR3 is TGTGCCAGCTCACCCCTATTCGGGTTTGATGGCTACACCTTC. This chain connects TRBV18 to TRBJ1-2; no clear D gene. Germline CDR1 is KGHSH and CDR2 is LQKENI. V was pared by 3 bases and J by 6 bases, with 14 bases between. CDR3 length equals 14 residues.

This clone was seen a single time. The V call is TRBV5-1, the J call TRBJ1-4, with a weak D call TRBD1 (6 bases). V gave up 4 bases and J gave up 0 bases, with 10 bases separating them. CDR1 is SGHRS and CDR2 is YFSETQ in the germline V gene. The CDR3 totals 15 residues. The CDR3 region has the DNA TGCGCCAGCAGCGAATCAGGGGCAACTAATGAAAAACTGTTTTTT. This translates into CASSESGATNEKLFF.

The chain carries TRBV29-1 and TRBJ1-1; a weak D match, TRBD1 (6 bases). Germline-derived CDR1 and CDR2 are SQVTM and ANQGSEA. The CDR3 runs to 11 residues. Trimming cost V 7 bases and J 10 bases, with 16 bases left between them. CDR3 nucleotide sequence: TGCAGCGCCCCCGAAGGACAGACAGCTTTCTTT. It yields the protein CSAPEGQTAFF. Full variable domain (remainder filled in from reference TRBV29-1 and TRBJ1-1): SAVISQKPSRDICQRGTSLTIQCQVDSQVTMMFWYRQQPGQSLTLIATANQGSEATYESGFVIDKFPISRPNLTFSTLTVSNMSPEDSSIYLCSAPEGQTAFFGQGTRLTVV.

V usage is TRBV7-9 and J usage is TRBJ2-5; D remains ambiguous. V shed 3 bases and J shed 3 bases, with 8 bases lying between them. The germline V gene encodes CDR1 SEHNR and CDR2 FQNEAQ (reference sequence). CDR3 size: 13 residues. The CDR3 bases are TGTGCCAGCAGCTTTCGCCAGAAAGAGACCCAGTACTTC. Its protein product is CASSFRQKETQYF. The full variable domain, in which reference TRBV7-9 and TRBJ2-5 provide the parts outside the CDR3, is DTGVSQNPRHKITKRGQNVTFRCDPISEHNRLYWYRQTLGQGPEFLTYFQNEAQLEKSRLLSDRFSAERPKGSFSTLEIQRTEQGDSAMYLCASSFRQKETQYFGPGTRLLVL.

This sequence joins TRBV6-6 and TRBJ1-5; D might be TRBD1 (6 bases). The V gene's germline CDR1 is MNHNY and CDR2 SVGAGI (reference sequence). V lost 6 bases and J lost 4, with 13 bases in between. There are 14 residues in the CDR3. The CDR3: CASRTGTKNQPQHF. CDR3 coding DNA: TGTGCCAGCAGGACCGGGACAAAGAATCAGCCCCAGCATTTT.

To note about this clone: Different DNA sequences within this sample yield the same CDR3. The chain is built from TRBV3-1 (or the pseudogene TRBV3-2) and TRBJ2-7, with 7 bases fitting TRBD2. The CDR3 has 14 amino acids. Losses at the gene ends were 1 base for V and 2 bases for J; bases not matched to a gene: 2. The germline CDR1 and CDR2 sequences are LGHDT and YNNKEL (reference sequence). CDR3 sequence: CASSQVAGAYEQYF. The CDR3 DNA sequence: TGTGCCAGCAGCCAAGTTGCGGGGGCCTACGAGCAGTACTTC.

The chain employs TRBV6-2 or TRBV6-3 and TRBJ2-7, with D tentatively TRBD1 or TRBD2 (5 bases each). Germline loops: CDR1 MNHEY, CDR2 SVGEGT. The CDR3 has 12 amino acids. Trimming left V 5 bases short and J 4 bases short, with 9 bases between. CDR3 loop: CASSRDGYEQYF. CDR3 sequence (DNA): TGTGCCAGCAGTCGGGACGGATACGAGCAGTACTTC.

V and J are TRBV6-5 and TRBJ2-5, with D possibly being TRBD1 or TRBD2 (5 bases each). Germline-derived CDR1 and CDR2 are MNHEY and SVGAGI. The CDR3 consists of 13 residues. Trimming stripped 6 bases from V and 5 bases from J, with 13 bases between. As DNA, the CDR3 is TGTGCCAGCAGACCGGGACCAAGGGAGACCCAGTACTTC. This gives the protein CASRPGPRETQYF.

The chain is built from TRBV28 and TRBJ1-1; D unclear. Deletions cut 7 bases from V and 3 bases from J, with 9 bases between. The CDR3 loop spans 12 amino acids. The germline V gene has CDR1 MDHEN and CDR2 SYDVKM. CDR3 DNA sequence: TGTGCCAGCATGGAGGCGGACACTGAAGCTTTCTTT. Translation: CASMEADTEAFF. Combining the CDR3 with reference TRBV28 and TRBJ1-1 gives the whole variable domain DVKVTQSSRYLVKRTGEKVFLECVQDMDHENMFWYRQDPGLGLRLIYFSYDVKMKEKGDIPEGYSVSREKKERFSLILESASTNQTSMYLCASMEADTEAFFGQGTRLTVV.

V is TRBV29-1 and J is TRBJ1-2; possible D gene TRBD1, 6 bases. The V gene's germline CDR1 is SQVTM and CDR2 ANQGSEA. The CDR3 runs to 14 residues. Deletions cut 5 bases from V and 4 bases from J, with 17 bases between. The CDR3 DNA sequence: TGCAGCGTTCGATACAGGGAGTCGATCTATGGCTACACCTTC. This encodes CSVRYRESIYGYTF.

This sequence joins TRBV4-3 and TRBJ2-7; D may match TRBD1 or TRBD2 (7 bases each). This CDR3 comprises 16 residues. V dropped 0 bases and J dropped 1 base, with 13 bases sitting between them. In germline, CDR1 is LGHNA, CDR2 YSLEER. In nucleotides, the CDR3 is TGCGCCAGCAGCCAAGAGGGCAGGGGGGGGTCCTACGAGCAGTACTTC. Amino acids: CASSQEGRGGSYEQYF.

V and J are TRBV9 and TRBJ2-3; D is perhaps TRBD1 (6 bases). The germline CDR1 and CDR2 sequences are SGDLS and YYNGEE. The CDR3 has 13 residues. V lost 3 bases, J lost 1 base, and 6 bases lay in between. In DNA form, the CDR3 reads TGTGCCAGCAGCGACAGGGGCACAGATACGCAGTATTTT. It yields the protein CASSDRGTDTQYF.

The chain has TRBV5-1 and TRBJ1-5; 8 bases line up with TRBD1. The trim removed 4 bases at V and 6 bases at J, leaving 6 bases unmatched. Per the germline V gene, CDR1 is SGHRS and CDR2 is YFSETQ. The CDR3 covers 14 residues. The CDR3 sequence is CASSPGQGAQPQHF. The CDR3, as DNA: TGCGCCAGCAGCCCGGGGCAGGGGGCTCAGCCCCAGCATTTT.

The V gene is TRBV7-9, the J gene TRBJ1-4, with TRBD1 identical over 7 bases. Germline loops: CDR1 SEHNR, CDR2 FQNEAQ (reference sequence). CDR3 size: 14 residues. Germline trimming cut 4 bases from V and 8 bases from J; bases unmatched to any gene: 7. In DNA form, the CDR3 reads TGTGCCAGCAGCTGGGACAGCTACGGAGAAAAACTGTTTTTT. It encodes CASSWDSYGEKLFF.

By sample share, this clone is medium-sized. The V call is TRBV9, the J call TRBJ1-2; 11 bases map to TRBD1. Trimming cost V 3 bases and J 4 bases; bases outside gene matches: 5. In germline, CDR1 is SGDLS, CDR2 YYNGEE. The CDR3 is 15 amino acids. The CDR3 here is CASSAGTGGPYGYTF. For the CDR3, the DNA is TGTGCCAGCAGCGCGGGGACAGGGGGTCCCTATGGCTACACCTTC.

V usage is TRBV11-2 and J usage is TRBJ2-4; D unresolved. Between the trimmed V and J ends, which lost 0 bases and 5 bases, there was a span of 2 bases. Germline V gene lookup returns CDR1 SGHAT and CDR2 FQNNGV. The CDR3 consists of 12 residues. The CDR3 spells CASSLEENIQYF. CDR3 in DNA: TGTGCCAGCAGCTTAGAGGAAAACATTCAGTACTTC.